Listed below are T cell receptor beta chains from one sample, sequenced in a study of blood T cell repertoires in COVID-19. TCRdb's copy holds only in-frame clones and misses some; the assay was immunoSEQ multiplex PCR. The sample holds some 86,000 clones, 85% seen once. Sequenced input: peripheral blood. These receptors came from a woman between 65 and 79 years old with acute or convalescent COVID-19. Both conserved end residues are part of each CDR3. D genes are given only for firm matches. Size tells how often a clone was seen (once, few, many) or the class of an expanded clone, and some rows leave it out.

CASSQDANPGQPQHF	TGCGCCAGCAGCCAAGATGCCAACCCAGGTCAGCCCCAGCATTTT	TRBJ1-5	.	TRBV4-3	.
CASSPRLAGYNEQFF	TGTGCCAGCAGCCCCCGACTAGCGGGGTACAATGAGCAGTTCTTC	TRBJ2-1	.	TRBV5-8	TRBD2
CASSDDHYSNEQFF	TGTGCCAGCAGTGACGATCACTATAGCAATGAGCAGTTCTTC	TRBJ2-1	.	TRBV6-4	.
CASSLAERTGSTDTQYF	TGTGCCAGCAGCCTAGCCGAAAGGACAGGTAGCACAGATACGCAGTATTTT	TRBJ2-3	few	TRBV11-2	TRBD1
CASSPPFAGRMQETQYF	TGTGCCAGCTCACCACCGTTCGCGGGGCGAATGCAAGAGACCCAGTACTTC	TRBJ2-5	.	TRBV18	.
CASSGTSGRTFF	TGTGCCAGCAGCGGGACTAGCGGGAGAACGTTCTTC	TRBJ2-1	.	TRBV2	TRBD2
CASTQGGQGSGYTF	TGTGCCAGCACCCAAGGGGGACAGGGGAGCGGCTACACCTTC	TRBJ1-2	.	TRBV27	TRBD1
CASSPTGTSGRDTQYF	TGTGCCAGCAGCCCAACTGGGACTAGCGGGAGGGATACGCAGTATTTT	TRBJ2-3	.	TRBV5-4	TRBD2
CASSPRGLAGEEETQYF	TGTGCCAGCAGTCCGCGGGGACTAGCGGGAGAGGAAGAGACCCAGTACTTC	TRBJ2-5	.	TRBV27	TRBD2
CASSRGSNQPQHF	TGTGCCAGCAGCCGGGGGAGCAATCAGCCCCAGCATTTT	TRBJ1-5	.	TRBV7-9	.
CASGPRSGNTIYF	TGTGCCAGCGGTCCCCGGTCTGGAAACACCATATATTTT	TRBJ1-3	.	TRBV19	.
CASSITGRDRNYGYTF	TGTGCCAGTAGTATCACGGGGAGGGACCGGAACTATGGCTACACCTTC	TRBJ1-2	.	TRBV19	.
CASTGGINEKLFF	TGTGCCAGTACAGGGGGGATTAATGAAAAACTGTTTTTT	TRBJ1-4	.	TRBV28	TRBD1
CASSLEWSIVGETQYF	TGTGCCAGCAGCTTAGAATGGTCGATAGTCGGGGAGACCCAGTACTTC	TRBJ2-5	few	TRBV11-2	.
CASSSGYSNYGYTF	TGTGCCAGCAGCTCAGGATACAGCAACTATGGCTACACCTTC	TRBJ1-2	.	TRBV7-9	.
CASSIPGVLGELFF	TGTGCCAGTAGTATACCCGGGGTCCTAGGGGAGCTGTTTTTT	TRBJ2-2	.	TRBV19	.
CASSTPWGLNTEAFF	TGTGCCAGCAGCACCCCTTGGGGGCTGAACACTGAAGCTTTCTTT	TRBJ1-1	.	TRBV11-3	.
CASSLRGHLNTEAFF	TGTGCCAGCAGCCTAAGGGGACATTTGAACACTGAAGCTTTCTTT	TRBJ1-1	once	TRBV11-3	.
CATSAFTRTSGRVYNEQFF	TGTGCCACCAGTGCCTTTACCCGGACTAGCGGGAGGGTCTACAATGAGCAGTTCTTC	TRBJ2-1	once	TRBV24-1	TRBD2
CASSLAGAGDGYTF	TGTGCCAGCAGCTTGGCCGGGGCAGGGGATGGCTACACCTTC	TRBJ1-2	.	TRBV5-4	.
CASSLVGGGQADTQYF	TGCGCCAGCAGCTTGGTAGGGGGGGGCCAAGCAGATACGCAGTATTTT	TRBJ2-3	.	TRBV5-1	.
CASRLLVSGEQFF	TGTGCCAGCAGACTCCTAGTCTCCGGTGAGCAGTTCTTC	TRBJ2-1	.	TRBV7-2	.